This is a list of T cell receptor beta chains from one sample in a study of blood T cells in healthy people across ages. TCRdb re-analysed the 5' RACE reads in MiXCR, keeping a single row per CDR3 protein. The repertoire has over 550,000 distinct CDR3 sequences, under 30% of them found once; the top ten carry 15% to 17%. The source material was blood. The source of these receptors is a woman of 80 years or more in good health. Both conserved end residues are part of each CDR3. D genes are given only for firm matches. Expanded clones get a size class; other rows say once, few or many, or leave the size out.

size,D,V,J,CDR3,DNA
.,.,TRBV9,TRBJ2-7,CTSSVELNSNEQYF,TGTACCAGCAGCGTAGAGCTAAATTCCAATGAGCAGTACTTC
.,.,TRBV6-1,TRBJ2-1,CVSSETGQGNNEQFF,TGTGTCAGCAGTGAAACGGGGCAGGGTAACAATGAGCAGTTCTTC
.,TRBD1,TRBV5-6,TRBJ1-2,CASSLSQGGYGYTF,TGTGCCAGCAGCTTGTCACAGGGGGGCTATGGCTACACCTTC
many,TRBD1,TRBV24-1,TRBJ2-1,CATSDSQTGKREQFF,TGTGCCACCAGTGATTCCCAGACAGGGAAACGTGAGCAGTTCTTC
.,TRBD1,TRBV7-9,TRBJ2-1,CASSLTGPWNEQFF,TGTGCCAGCAGCCTGACAGGGCCTTGGAATGAGCAGTTCTTC
few,TRBD1,TRBV18,TRBJ1-2,CASSRETGAGYGYTF,TGTGCCAGCTCACGAGAGACAGGGGCGGGCTATGGCTACACCTTC
many,.,TRBV3-1,TRBJ2-7,CASSLTQGGHEQYF,TGTGCCAGCAGCCTCACCCAAGGGGGTCACGAGCAGTACTTC
few,.,TRBV30,TRBJ1-2,CAWSVAGSYGYTF,TGTGCCTGGAGTGTAGCAGGGAGCTATGGCTACACCTTC
many,.,TRBV30,TRBJ2-7,CAWSGVSYEQYF,TGTGCCTGGAGCGGGGTTTCCTACGAGCAGTACTTC
many,.,TRBV5-1,TRBJ1-2,CASSSTGGVGYGYTF,TGCGCCAGCAGCTCGACAGGCGGGGTAGGCTATGGCTACACCTTC
.,.,TRBV7-9,TRBJ2-5,CASSLRVAASQETQYF,TGTGCCAGCAGCTTAAGGGTAGCGGCTTCTCAAGAGACCCAGTACTTC
many,.,TRBV3-1,TRBJ2-7,CASSQDQVSEQYF,TGTGCCAGCAGCCAAGATCAGGTTTCCGAGCAGTACTTC
many,TRBD1,TRBV5-1,TRBJ1-1,CASSYAAKTGAPEAFF,TGCGCCAGCAGCTACGCGGCAAAAACAGGGGCCCCTGAAGCTTTCTTT
many,.,TRBV20-1,TRBJ2-7,CSARGPTQDEQYF,TGCAGTGCTAGGGGTCCCACCCAAGACGAGCAGTACTTC
many,TRBD1,TRBV10-3,TRBJ2-6,CAISESGQASGANVLTF,TGTGCCATCAGTGAGTCAGGACAGGCCAGTGGGGCCAACGTCCTGACTTTC
many,.,TRBV7-3,TRBJ2-7,CASSLGAGLEQYF,TGTGCCAGCAGCTTAGGGGCAGGGCTCGAGCAGTACTTC
.,.,TRBV3-1,TRBJ1-2,CASSQLGVSWDGYTF,TGTGCCAGCAGCCAATTGGGGGTCTCGTGGGATGGCTACACCTTC
many,TRBD2,TRBV7-2,TRBJ2-7,CASSFSRTSGGAGPYEQYF,TGTGCCAGCAGTTTTAGCCGGACTAGCGGGGGGGCTGGCCCCTACGAGCAGTACTTC
many,TRBD2,TRBV6-2/TRBV6-3,TRBJ2-7,CASSPGARLAGGPMNEQYF,TGTGCCAGCAGTCCCGGCGCCCGACTAGCGGGGGGGCCAATGAACGAGCAGTACTTC
few,.,TRBV9,TRBJ2-7,CASSESSGIEQYF,TGTGCCAGCAGCGAGAGCTCGGGGATTGAGCAGTACTTC
few,.,TRBV30,TRBJ1-4,CAWSVPGLDNEKLFF,TGTGCCTGGAGTGTACCGGGGCTTGATAATGAAAAACTGTTTTTT
.,.,TRBV9,TRBJ1-2,CVSSVEAGILGYTF,TGTGTCAGCAGCGTAGAAGCAGGAATCTTAGGCTACACCTTC
.,.,TRBV13,TRBJ1-2,CASKEALRSQSVGYTF,TGTGCCAGCAAGGAAGCTCTCAGGTCCCAATCGGTAGGCTACACCTTC
many,.,TRBV11-2,TRBJ2-7,CASSLRVIGYEQYF,TGTGCCAGCAGCTTACGTGTTATTGGCTACGAGCAGTACTTC
many,TRBD1,TRBV28,TRBJ2-7,CASSWDRNYEQYF,TGTGCCAGCAGCTGGGACAGGAACTACGAGCAGTACTTC
few,.,TRBV4-2,TRBJ1-2,CASSQDWGVGGTYGYTF,TGTGCCAGCAGCCAAGATTGGGGGGTAGGGGGAACCTATGGCTACACCTTC